The T cell receptor beta chain described here comes from a study of T cell changes during pregnancy in multiple sclerosis. Some clones are missing from TCRdb's copy, which holds only in-frame ones; the method was immunoSEQ multiplex PCR. This sample has about 81,000 clones, with 85% to 95% found just once. Trimming left V 5 bases short and J 9 bases short, with 13 bases between. Germline V gives CDR1 SGHTA, CDR2 FQGNSA. CDR3 length: 12 residues. Sequencing used peripheral blood, obtained in the third trimester of pregnancy. The sequence was collected from a female donor in good health, enrolled as a control in a pregnancy study. This sequence joins TRBV7-2 and TRBJ1-1; D possibly corresponds to TRBD1 (6 bases). As DNA, the CDR3 is TGTGCCAGCAGCCCAGAAAGGGGGAAAGCTTTCTTT. It specifies CASSPERGKAFF.